One sample yielded the 20 T cell receptor beta chains listed below, sequenced in a study of vaccination and CD4 T cells after COVID-19. Stated treatment: roughly nine-day PBMC culture with coronavirus spike peptide pools or control peptides (ViraFEST assay). Sequencing of cultured CD4+ T cell DNA used the Oncomine TCR Beta short-read assay. TCRdb itself ran the PCR reads through MiXCR, one entry per CDR3 protein. This sample carries over 10,000 distinct CDR3 sequences, under 75% of them seen once, and the ten largest clones take over 15%. Their antigen targets remain unknown. Sequencing was performed on CD4+ T cells from blood, cultured in vitro. These receptor sequences come from a human donor who had recovered from COVID-19.

The chain joins TRBV20-1 to TRBJ2-2, with D perhaps TRBD1 (6 bases). This CDR3 has 13 amino acids. The V and J ends lost 5 bases and 7 bases respectively, with 14 bases between them. Germline V gene lookup returns CDR1 DFQATT and CDR2 SNEGSKA (reference sequence). CDR3 residues: CSAQQGGDGELFF. The CDR3 bases are TGCAGTGCTCAACAGGGTGGAGACGGGGAGCTGTTTTTT.

The genes are TRBV7-8 and TRBJ2-4; no clear D gene. CDR1 is SGHVS and CDR2 is FQNEAQ in the germline V gene. The V gene lost 2 bases and the J gene lost 0 bases, with 11 bases spanning the gap. The CDR3 extends over 16 amino acids. The CDR3 region has the DNA TGTGCCAGCAGCTTAATGGCGGCTCTAGCCAAAAACATTCAGTACTTC. Amino acid sequence: CASSLMAALAKNIQYF.

This clonotype was seen only a few times. The chain has TRBV2 and TRBJ1-5; D is uncertain. The CDR3 length is 13 residues. The V end lost 8 bases, the J end lost 9 bases, and 17 bases lay between the germline ends. Germline CDR1 and CDR2: SNHLY and FYNNEI. CDR3 region: CASQGMSLRPQHF. CDR3 DNA: TGTGCCAGCCAAGGGATGTCACTAAGGCCCCAGCATTTT.

V usage is TRBV7-2 and J usage is TRBJ1-6; no definite D call. Germline CDR1 and CDR2: SGHTA and FQGNSA. The V end was cut by 3 bases, the J end by 8 bases, with 2 bases between. The CDR3 length is 11 residues. CDR3 sequence reads: CASSFDSPLHF. The CDR3 DNA reads as TGTGCCAGCAGCTTTGATTCACCCCTCCACTTT.

The chain combines TRBV6-1 with TRBJ2-1; D is ambiguous. Trimming removed 3 bases at V and 6 bases at J, with 9 bases between. CDR3 length equals 13 residues. CDR1 is MNHNS and CDR2 is SASEGT in the germline V gene. Here the CDR3 DNA reads TGTGCCAGCAGTGATAGCCTACCCAATGAGCAGTTCTTC. As protein: CASSDSLPNEQFF.

The chain links TRBV29-1 to TRBJ2-2, with 8 nucleotides matching TRBD2. J was trimmed by 7 bases and V by 0 bases; bases with no gene match: 7. The CDR3 runs to 15 residues. Germline V gene lookup returns CDR1 SQVTM and CDR2 ANQGSEA. The CDR3 protein is CSVEDESRGGGELFF. The DNA of the CDR3 is TGCAGCGTTGAAGACGAGAGTCGGGGGGGCGGGGAGCTGTTTTTT.

V is TRBV20-1 and J is TRBJ2-1; possibly TRBD1 for D (6 bases). V was shortened by 1 base and J by 4 bases, with 11 bases between the two germline ends. The CDR3 runs to 14 residues. Germline V gene lookup returns CDR1 DFQATT and CDR2 SNEGSKA (reference sequence). CDR3 residues: CSARVGGQYNEQFF. CDR3 coding DNA: TGCAGTGCTAGAGTAGGGGGTCAATACAATGAGCAGTTCTTC.

V and J are TRBV5-1 and TRBJ2-5, with TRBD1 matching over 8 bases. The CDR3 has 13 amino acids. Germline CDR1 reads SGHRS; CDR2 reads YFSETQ. The V gene end was trimmed by 0 bases and the J gene end by 5 bases; junction bases not matched to a gene: 0. The CDR3 coding sequence is TGCGCCAGCAGCTTGGGACAGGGGGAGACCCAGTACTTC. This encodes CASSLGQGETQYF.

The J gene is TRBJ2-2, the V gene TRBV28, with D possibly TRBD2 on 6 matching bases. The V end lost 3 bases, the J end lost 1 base, and 12 bases lay between the germline ends. The CDR3 runs to 16 residues. Germline loops: CDR1 MDHEN, CDR2 SYDVKM. The CDR3 loop is CASSLVSGMNTGELFF. The CDR3 coding sequence is TGTGCCAGCAGTTTGGTTAGCGGAATGAACACCGGGGAGCTGTTTTTT.

The chain couples TRBV6-1 to TRBJ2-2; D gene ambiguous. With 6 bases removed from V and 5 bases from J, the gap between germline ends came to 4 bases. Germline assignment: CDR1 MNHNS and CDR2 SASEGT. The CDR3 sequence is 11 residues long. The CDR3 spells CASRETGELFF. CDR3 nucleotide sequence: TGTGCCAGCAGGGAGACCGGGGAGCTGTTTTTT.

The V gene is TRBV28, the J gene TRBJ1-3, with D unresolved. The V end lost 6 bases, the J end lost 4 bases, and 10 bases lay between the germline ends. CDR1 and CDR2 from the germline V gene are MDHEN and SYDVKM. This CDR3 spans 13 amino acids. CDR3 in DNA: TGTGCCAGCAGCGGAGGGCTCGGAAACACCATATATTTT. Translation: CASSGGLGNTIYF. The variable domain in full, completed from reference TRBV28 and TRBJ1-3, reads DVKVTQSSRYLVKRTGEKVFLECVQDMDHENMFWYRQDPGLGLRLIYFSYDVKMKEKGDIPEGYSVSREKKERFSLILESASTNQTSMYLCASSGGLGNTIYFGEGSWLTVV.

The rearrangement links TRBV27 to TRBJ1-6; possibly TRBD1 for D (6 bases). With 5 bases removed from V and 0 bases from J, the gap between germline ends came to 11 bases. CDR1 is MNHEY, CDR2 SMNVEV, per germline (reference sequence). This CDR3 is built from 16 residues. The CDR3 nucleotides read TGTGCCAGCAGTCGAGGGGGGATCTCCTATAATTCACCCCTCCACTTT. Translating it yields CASSRGGISYNSPLHF.

This clonotype has only a few counts. The chain joins TRBV7-8 to TRBJ1-1; tentative D call: TRBD1 (5 bases). Between the trimmed V and J ends, which lost 5 bases and 1 base, there was a span of 11 bases. CDR1 SGHVS and CDR2 FQNEAQ come from the germline V gene. The CDR3 totals 14 residues. CDR3 bases: TGTGCCAGCAGCGTGGGACTTCAGAACACTGAAGCTTTCTTT. Translating gives CASSVGLQNTEAFF.

This clonotype was seen only once. The chain combines TRBV20-1 with TRBJ2-2, with TRBD1 matching 7 bases. The CDR3 runs 13 residues. Germline CDR1 and CDR2: DFQATT and SNEGSKA (reference sequence). V dropped 6 bases and J dropped 4; count of bases not matched to a gene: 5. DNA of the CDR3: TGCAGTGCACTTTGGGACAGCACCGGGGAGCTGTTTTTT. Translated, it gives CSALWDSTGELFF.

This chain connects TRBV7-2 to TRBJ2-7; 8 bases are a match to TRBD2. Per germline, CDR1 SGHTA and CDR2 FQGNSA. V shed 0 bases, J shed 2 bases, and the junction held 15 bases outside the gene matches. This CDR3 has 19 amino acids. The CDR3 sequence: CASSLATIGSGRITYEQYF. The DNA for the CDR3 is TGTGCCAGCAGCTTAGCGACAATCGGGAGCGGGAGAATTACCTACGAGCAGTACTTC.

The chain combines TRBV28 with TRBJ2-7, with D unclear. Per the germline V gene, CDR1 is MDHEN and CDR2 is SYDVKM. Trimming stripped 3 bases from V and 7 bases from J, with 16 bases between. The CDR3 covers 14 residues. CDR3 in amino acids: CASSFLGINVEQYF. The CDR3 DNA sequence: TGTGCCAGCAGTTTTTTGGGGATAAACGTGGAGCAGTACTTC.

V is TRBV5-5 and J is TRBJ2-3; weak D call: TRBD2 (6 bases). There are 12 residues in the CDR3. The V end lost 3 bases, the J end lost 7 bases, and 9 bases lay between the germline ends. The germline CDR1 and CDR2 sequences are SGHKS and YYEKEE (reference sequence). The CDR3 nucleotides read TGTGCCAGCAGCTCGGGAGTATATACGCAGTATTTT. It translates to CASSSGVYTQYF.

The chain combines TRBV5-8 with TRBJ2-5; TRBD1 matches 10 bases. CDR1 and CDR2 (germline): SGHTS, YDEGEE. This CDR3 comprises 15 residues. The trim removed 4 bases at V and 13 bases at J, leaving 16 bases unmatched. The CDR3 reads CASSPVPGQGRPRYF. The DNA of the CDR3 is TGTGCCAGCAGCCCGGTCCCGGGACAGGGGCGGCCTCGGTACTTC.

This chain links TRBV18 with TRBJ2-1; D possibly matches TRBD1 or TRBD2 (6 bases each). Between the trimmed V and J ends, which lost 0 bases and 1 base, there was a span of 13 bases. CDR3 size: 17 residues. The V gene's germline CDR1 is KGHSH and CDR2 LQKENI. The CDR3 reads CASSPPGGGNSYNEQFF. In DNA, the CDR3 is TGTGCCAGCTCACCACCGGGGGGCGGGAATTCCTACAATGAGCAGTTCTTC.

V usage is TRBV20-1 and J usage is TRBJ2-3, with 11 positions matching TRBD2. Germline trimming cut 1 base from V and 5 bases from J; bases unmatched to any gene: 2. The CDR3 totals 14 residues. Germline V gene lookup returns CDR1 DFQATT and CDR2 SNEGSKA (reference sequence). DNA of the CDR3: TGCAGTGCTAGAGGACTAGCGGGAAGAGATACGCAGTATTTT. This encodes CSARGLAGRDTQYF.